The T cell receptor (beta chain) under discussion was sequenced for a study of shared T cell receptors in the human thymus. This clone was detected only a few times. Using immunoSEQ multiplex PCR, the repertoire was profiled, and TCRdb retains in-frame clones only, with some absent. The sample holds some 760,000 clones, approximately 83% seen once. These same records also appear under a second study, on human thymus T cells.

This receptor was obtained from a girl in the first two years of life with a congenital heart defect. Sequencing input: thymocytes.

CDR3 region: CASRPERDPRTRQPQHF. CDR3 bases: TGTGCCAGTAGGCCGGAGCGGGACCCCAGGACGCGTCAGCCCCAGCATTTT. This chain uses TRBV19 with TRBJ1-5, with a weak D call TRBD1 (5 bases). Looked up from germline, CDR1 is LNHDA and CDR2 is SQIVND (reference sequence). CDR3 length equals 17 residues. V shed 6 bases and J shed 6 bases, with 24 bases lying between them.